Shown below are 5 T cell receptor beta chains from a single sample sequenced in a study of T cell repertoires in cytomegalovirus infection. TCRdb recomputed calls from the reads with MiXCR, one row per CDR3 protein. The sample lists about 770,000 distinct CDR3 sequences, 29% occurring once. These TCRs are of unknown antigen specificity. The sample consisted of cultured CD8+ T cells from PBMCs, taken from culture after CMV antigen stimulation. The receptors derive from a human donor in good health (CMV status not recorded). Some clones in this sample may be carry-over from other donors' samples.

Comments on this clonotype: An end of the junction does not agree with germline; a read error may underlie this. The chain employs TRBV19 and TRBJ1-3, with 7 bases that match TRBD1. Per the germline V gene, CDR1 is LNHDA and CDR2 is SQIVND (reference sequence). The CDR3 loop spans 14 amino acids. The CDR3 loop is CASSPSGQPTPVNF. The CDR3 region has the DNA TGTGCCAGTAGTCCCTCGGGACAGCCGACTCCGGTAAACTTT.

This clonotype has more than one count but fewer than ten. The chain couples TRBV4-1 to TRBJ1-2; TRBD1 matches at 7 bases. In germline, CDR1 is MGHRA, CDR2 YSYEKL. This CDR3 is built from 17 residues. Trimming cost V 1 base and J 0 bases; bases outside gene matches: 8. The CDR3: CASSQAGTDWTNYGYTF. In DNA form, the CDR3 reads TGCGCCAGCAGCCAAGCGGGGACAGACTGGACTAACTATGGCTACACCTTC.

In its sample, this clonotype was seen a few times. The J gene is TRBJ1-6, the V gene TRBV7-9; D is undetermined. The CDR3 is 15 amino acids. Trimming took 1 base from V and 7 from J, leaving 11 bases between them. CDR1 and CDR2 from the germline V gene are SEHNR and FQNEAQ (reference sequence). The CDR3 loop is CASSLVPDGNSPLHF. For the CDR3, the DNA is TGTGCCAGCAGCTTAGTCCCGGACGGGAATTCACCCCTCCACTTT.

The chain recombines TRBV2 with TRBJ2-7; D not resolved. The CDR3 is 13 amino acids. V was pared by 0 bases and J by 3 bases, with 6 bases between. Germline V gene data show CDR1 as SNHLY and CDR2 as FYNNEI. The CDR3 reads CASSEAGNYEQYF. The CDR3 bases are TGTGCCAGCAGTGAAGCAGGGAACTACGAGCAGTACTTC.

The genes are TRBV7-9 and TRBJ2-1; 11 nucleotides agree with TRBD2. Trimming at V came to 3 bases and at J to 9 bases, leaving 10 bases not matched to a gene. Germline V gives CDR1 SEHNR, CDR2 FQNEAQ (reference sequence). The CDR3 covers 16 residues. The CDR3 coding sequence is TGTGCCAGCAGCTTGTTAGCGGGGGGGCCCCTCTCTGAGCAGTTCTTC. As protein: CASSLLAGGPLSEQFF.